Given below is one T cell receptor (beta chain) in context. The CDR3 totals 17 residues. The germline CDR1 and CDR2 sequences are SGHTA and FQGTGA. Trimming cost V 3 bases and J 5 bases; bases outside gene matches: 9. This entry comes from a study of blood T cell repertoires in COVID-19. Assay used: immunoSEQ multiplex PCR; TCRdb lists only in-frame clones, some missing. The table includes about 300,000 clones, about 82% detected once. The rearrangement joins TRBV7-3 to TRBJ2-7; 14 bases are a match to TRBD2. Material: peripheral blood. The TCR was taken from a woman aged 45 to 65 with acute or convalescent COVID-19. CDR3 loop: CASSFRPSGLAGDEQYF. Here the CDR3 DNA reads TGTGCCAGCAGCTTTCGACCCTCGGGACTAGCGGGAGACGAGCAGTACTTC.